This TCR beta chain was captured by sequencing in a study of cytomegalovirus exposure and HLA in healthy donors. Germline V gives CDR1 SEHNR, CDR2 FQNEAQ (reference sequence). This CDR3 has 16 residues. J was trimmed by 6 bases and V by 3 bases; bases with no gene match: 12. PCR employed 60 Vbeta and 13 Jbeta primers. The repertoire was sequenced with immunoSEQ multiplex PCR; TCRdb's copy has only in-frame clones and lacks some. The table includes about 120,000 clones, about 9.4% detected once. V and J are TRBV7-9 and TRBJ1-2, with 8 bases lining up with TRBD1. Sequencing input: PBMCs. The receptor was isolated from a woman aged 40 to 50 in good health and CMV-seropositive. This CDR3 reads CASSFFLRTGFNGYTF. In DNA form, the CDR3 reads TGTGCCAGCAGCTTCTTTCTCCGGACAGGGTTTAATGGCTACACCTTC.